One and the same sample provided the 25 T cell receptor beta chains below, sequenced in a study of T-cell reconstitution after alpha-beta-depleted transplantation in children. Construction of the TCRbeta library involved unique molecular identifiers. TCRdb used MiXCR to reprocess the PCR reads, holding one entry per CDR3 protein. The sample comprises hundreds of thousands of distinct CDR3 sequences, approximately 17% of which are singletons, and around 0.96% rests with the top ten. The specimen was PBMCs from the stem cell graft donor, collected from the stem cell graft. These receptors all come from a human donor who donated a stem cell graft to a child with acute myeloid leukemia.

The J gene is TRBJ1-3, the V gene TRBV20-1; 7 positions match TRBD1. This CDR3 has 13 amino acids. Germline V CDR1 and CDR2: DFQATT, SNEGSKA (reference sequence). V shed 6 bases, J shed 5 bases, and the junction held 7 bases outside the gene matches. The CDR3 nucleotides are TGCAGTGCGCGCGACAGGGACCGAAACACCATATATTTT. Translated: CSARDRDRNTIYF.

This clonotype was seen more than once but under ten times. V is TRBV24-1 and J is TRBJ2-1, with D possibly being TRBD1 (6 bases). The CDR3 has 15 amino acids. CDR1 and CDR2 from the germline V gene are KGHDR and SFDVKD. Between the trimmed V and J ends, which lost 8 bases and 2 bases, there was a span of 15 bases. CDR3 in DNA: TGTGCCACCAAAGGGGGACCCCTACCCTACAATGAGCAGTTCTTC. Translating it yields CATKGGPLPYNEQFF.

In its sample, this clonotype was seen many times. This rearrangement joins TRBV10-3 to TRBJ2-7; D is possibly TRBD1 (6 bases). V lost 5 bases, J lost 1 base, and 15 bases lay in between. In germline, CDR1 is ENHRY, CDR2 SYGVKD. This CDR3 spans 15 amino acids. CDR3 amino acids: CAISFLVGQSYEQYF. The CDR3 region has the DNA TGTGCCATCAGTTTTCTGGTTGGACAGTCCTACGAGCAGTACTTC.

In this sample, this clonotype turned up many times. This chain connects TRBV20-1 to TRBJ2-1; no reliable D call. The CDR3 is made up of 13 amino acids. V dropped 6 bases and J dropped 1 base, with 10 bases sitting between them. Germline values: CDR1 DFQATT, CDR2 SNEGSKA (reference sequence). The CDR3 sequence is CSAIGLSYNEQFF. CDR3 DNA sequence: TGCAGTGCCATTGGTCTTTCCTACAATGAGCAGTTCTTC.

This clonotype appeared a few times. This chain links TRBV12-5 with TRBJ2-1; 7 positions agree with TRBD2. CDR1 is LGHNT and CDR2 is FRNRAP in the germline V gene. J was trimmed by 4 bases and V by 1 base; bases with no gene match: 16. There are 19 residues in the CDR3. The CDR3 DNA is TGTGCTAGTGGTTTGGGCTCGGTAGACTGGCGGGGGAGTTACAATGAGCAGTTCTTC. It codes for CASGLGSVDWRGSYNEQFF. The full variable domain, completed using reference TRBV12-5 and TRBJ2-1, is DARVTQTPRHKVTEMGQEVTMRCQPILGHNTVFWYRQTMMQGLELLAYFRNRAPLDDSGMPKDRFSAEMPDATLATLKIQPSEPRDSAVYFCASGLGSVDWRGSYNEQFFGPGTRLTVL.

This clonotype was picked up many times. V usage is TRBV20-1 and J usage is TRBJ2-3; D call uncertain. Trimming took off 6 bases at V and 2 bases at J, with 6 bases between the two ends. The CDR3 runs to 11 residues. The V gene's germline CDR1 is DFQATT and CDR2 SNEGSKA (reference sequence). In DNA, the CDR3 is TGCAGTGCAAGGCCCACAGATACGCAGTATTTT. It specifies CSARPTDTQYF.

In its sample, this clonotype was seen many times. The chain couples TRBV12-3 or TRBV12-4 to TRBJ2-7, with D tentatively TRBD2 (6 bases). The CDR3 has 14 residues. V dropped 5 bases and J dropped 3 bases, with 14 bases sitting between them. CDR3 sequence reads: CASSGGTSSYEQYF. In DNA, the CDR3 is TGTGCCAGCAGTGGGGGGACGTCGAGCTACGAGCAGTACTTC.

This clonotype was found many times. The CDR3 region has the DNA TGCAGTGCGGGGGGGAAGGAGAATCAGCCCCAGCATTTT. Its translation is CSAGGKENQPQHF. The rearrangement links TRBV20-1 to TRBJ1-5, with a possible D match to TRBD1 (5 bases). Trimming took 6 bases from V and 4 from J, leaving 13 bases between them. This CDR3 spans 13 amino acids. Germline assignment: CDR1 DFQATT and CDR2 SNEGSKA (reference sequence).

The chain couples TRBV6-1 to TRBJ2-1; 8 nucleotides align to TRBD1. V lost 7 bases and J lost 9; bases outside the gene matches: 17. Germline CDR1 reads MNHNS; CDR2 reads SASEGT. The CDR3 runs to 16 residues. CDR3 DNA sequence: TGTGCCAGCACTACGGACCGAGACAGGGGACGGGGTGAGCAGTTCTTC. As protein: CASTTDRDRGRGEQFF.

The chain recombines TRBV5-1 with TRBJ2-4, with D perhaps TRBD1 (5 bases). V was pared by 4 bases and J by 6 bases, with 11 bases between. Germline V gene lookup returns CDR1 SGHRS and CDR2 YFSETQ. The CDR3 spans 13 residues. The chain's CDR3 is CASSPVQGNIQYF. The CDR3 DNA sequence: TGCGCCAGCAGCCCGGTCCAGGGAAACATTCAGTACTTC.

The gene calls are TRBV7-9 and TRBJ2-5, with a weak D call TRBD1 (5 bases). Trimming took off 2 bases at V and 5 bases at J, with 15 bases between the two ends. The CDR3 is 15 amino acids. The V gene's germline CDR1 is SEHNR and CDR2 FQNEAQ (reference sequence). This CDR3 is CASSLRGHEVETQYF. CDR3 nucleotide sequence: TGTGCCAGCAGCTTAAGGGGCCACGAAGTCGAGACCCAGTACTTC. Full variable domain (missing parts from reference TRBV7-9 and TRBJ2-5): DTGVSQNPRHKITKRGQNVTFRCDPISEHNRLYWYRQTLGQGPEFLTYFQNEAQLEKSRLLSDRFSAERPKGSFSTLEIQRTEQGDSAMYLCASSLRGHEVETQYFGPGTRLLVL.

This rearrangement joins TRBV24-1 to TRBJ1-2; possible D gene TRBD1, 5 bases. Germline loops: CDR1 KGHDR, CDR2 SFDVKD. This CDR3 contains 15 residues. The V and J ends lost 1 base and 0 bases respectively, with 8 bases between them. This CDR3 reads CATSDFPGSNYGYTF. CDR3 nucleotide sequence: TGTGCCACCAGTGATTTTCCAGGGTCTAACTATGGCTACACCTTC.

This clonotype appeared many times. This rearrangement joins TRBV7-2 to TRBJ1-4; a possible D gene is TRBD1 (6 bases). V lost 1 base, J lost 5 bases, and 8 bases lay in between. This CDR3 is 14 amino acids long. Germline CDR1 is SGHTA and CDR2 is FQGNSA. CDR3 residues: CASSLDRVNEKLFF. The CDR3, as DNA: TGTGCCAGCAGCTTAGACAGGGTCAATGAAAAACTGTTTTTT.

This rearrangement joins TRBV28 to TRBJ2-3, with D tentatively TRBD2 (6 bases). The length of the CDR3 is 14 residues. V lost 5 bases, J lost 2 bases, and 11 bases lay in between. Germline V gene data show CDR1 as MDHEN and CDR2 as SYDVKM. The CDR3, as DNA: TGTGCCAGCAGTGGACTATTAAACACAGATACGCAGTATTTT. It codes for CASSGLLNTDTQYF.

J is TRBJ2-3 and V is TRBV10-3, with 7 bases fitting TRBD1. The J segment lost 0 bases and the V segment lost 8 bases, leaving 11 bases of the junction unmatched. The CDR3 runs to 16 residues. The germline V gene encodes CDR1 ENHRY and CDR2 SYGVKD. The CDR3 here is CAISTDRDSSTDTQYF. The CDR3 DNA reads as TGTGCCATCTCAACTGACAGGGATTCTAGCACAGATACGCAGTATTTT.

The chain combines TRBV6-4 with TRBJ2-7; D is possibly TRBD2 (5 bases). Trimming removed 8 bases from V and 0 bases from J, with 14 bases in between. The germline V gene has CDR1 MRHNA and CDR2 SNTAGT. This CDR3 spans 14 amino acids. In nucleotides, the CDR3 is TGTGCCAGCTCCCGGGAATCGAGCTCCTACGAGCAGTACTTC. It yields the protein CASSRESSSYEQYF.

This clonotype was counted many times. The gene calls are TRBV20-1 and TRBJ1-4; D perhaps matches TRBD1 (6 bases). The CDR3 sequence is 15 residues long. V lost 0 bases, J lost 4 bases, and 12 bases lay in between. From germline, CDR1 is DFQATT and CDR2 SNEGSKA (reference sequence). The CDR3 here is CSARDRGDINEKLFF. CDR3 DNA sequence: TGCAGTGCTAGAGATAGGGGGGATATTAATGAAAAACTGTTTTTT.

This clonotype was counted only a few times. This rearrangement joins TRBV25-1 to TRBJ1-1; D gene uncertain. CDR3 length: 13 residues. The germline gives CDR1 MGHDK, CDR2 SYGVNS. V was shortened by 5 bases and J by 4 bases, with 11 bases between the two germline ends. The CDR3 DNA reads TGTGCCAGCAGTCTACTCGAAAGCACTGAAGCTTTCTTT. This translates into CASSLLESTEAFF.

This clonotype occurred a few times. The CDR3 protein is CASSSHRVGYTF. The CDR3 DNA reads TGTGCCAGCAGCTCCCACAGGGTTGGCTACACCTTC. The chain couples TRBV7-3 to TRBJ1-2; TRBD1 might be the D (6 bases). Germline loops: CDR1 SGHTA, CDR2 FQGTGA. CDR3 length: 12 amino acids. Trimming stripped 4 bases from V and 7 bases from J, with 10 bases between.

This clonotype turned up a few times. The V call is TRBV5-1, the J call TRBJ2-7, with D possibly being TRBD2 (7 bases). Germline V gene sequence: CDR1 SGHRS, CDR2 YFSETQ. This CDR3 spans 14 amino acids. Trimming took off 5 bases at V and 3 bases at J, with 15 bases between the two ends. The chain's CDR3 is CASSRSGGIYEQYF. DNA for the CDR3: TGCGCCAGCAGTCGCTCGGGGGGCATCTACGAGCAGTACTTC.

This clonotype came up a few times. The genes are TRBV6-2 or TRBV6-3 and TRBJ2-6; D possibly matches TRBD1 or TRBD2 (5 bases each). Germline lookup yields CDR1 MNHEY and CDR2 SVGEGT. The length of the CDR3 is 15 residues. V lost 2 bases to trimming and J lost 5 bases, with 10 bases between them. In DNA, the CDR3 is TGTGCCAGCAGTTACAGGGACCGCCGGGCCAACGTCCTGACTTTC. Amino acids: CASSYRDRRANVLTF.

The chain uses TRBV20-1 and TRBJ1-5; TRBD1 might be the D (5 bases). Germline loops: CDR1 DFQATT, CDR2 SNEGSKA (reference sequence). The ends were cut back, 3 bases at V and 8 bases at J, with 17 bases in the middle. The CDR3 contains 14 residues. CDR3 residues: CSASKRAGGEPQHF. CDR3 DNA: TGCAGTGCTAGTAAGAGGGCTGGGGGGGAGCCCCAGCATTTT.

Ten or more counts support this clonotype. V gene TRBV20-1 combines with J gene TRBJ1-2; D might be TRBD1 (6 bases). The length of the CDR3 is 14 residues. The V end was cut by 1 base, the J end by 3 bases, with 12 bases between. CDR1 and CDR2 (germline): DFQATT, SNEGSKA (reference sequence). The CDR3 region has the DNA TGCAGTGCTAGAGGTGTCCAGGGGCACTATGGCTACACCTTC. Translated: CSARGVQGHYGYTF.

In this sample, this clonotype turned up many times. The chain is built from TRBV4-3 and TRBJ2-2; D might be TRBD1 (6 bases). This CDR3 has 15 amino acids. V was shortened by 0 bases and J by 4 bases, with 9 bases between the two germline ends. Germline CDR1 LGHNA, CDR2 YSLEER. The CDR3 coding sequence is TGCGCCAGCAGCCAAGAGGGGGCGGCCACCGGGGAGCTGTTTTTT. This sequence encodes CASSQEGAATGELFF.

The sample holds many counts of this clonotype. As DNA, the CDR3 is TGTGCCAGCAGCTTAGCGCAAGGGCACGAGCAGTTCTTC. As protein: CASSLAQGHEQFF. The genes are TRBV7-2 and TRBJ2-1; D remains ambiguous. The germline V gene encodes CDR1 SGHTA and CDR2 FQGNSA. The CDR3 is 13 residues long. Trimming pared 0 bases from V and 10 bases from J, leaving 10 bases between. Full variable domain (remainder filled in from reference TRBV7-2 and TRBJ2-1): GAGVSQSPSNKVTEKGKDVELRCDPISGHTALYWYRQSLGQGLEFLIYFQGNSAPDKSGLPSDRFSAERTGGSVSTLTIQRTQQEDSAVYLCASSLAQGHEQFFGPGTRLTVL.